This TCR beta chain was recorded in a study of shared clonotypes between healthy human individuals. A deep-level run was used for the assay. Using immunoSEQ multiplex PCR, the repertoire was profiled, and TCRdb retains in-frame clones only, with some absent. The repertoire holds 550,000 to 650,000 clones, approximately 96% seen once, with about 0.12% in the top ten. Terminally differentiated effector memory CD45RA+ cells were excluded from the naive CD8 cells, which were CD45RO-negative and positively selected for CCR7. Notes on this clone: Its antigen is not identified.

General study points: Rarefaction showed that sequencing of sorted subsets was incomplete (despite large depth).

Germline V gene sequence: CDR1 PRHDT, CDR2 FYEKMQ (reference sequence). CDR3 size: 15 residues. The V and J ends lost 1 base and 3 bases, in that order; junction bases with no gene match: 6. V is TRBV13 and J is TRBJ2-7, with 7 nucleotides matching TRBD1. The clonotype originates from a woman in her twenties or thirties in good health. Sequenced material: naive CD8+ T cells sorted from blood. CDR3 nucleotides: TGTGCCAGCAGCTTAGCCCCCGGACAGGTCTACGAGCAGTACTTC. It specifies CASSLAPGQVYEQYF.